This T cell receptor beta chain was retrieved from a study of glioma-infiltrating T cells. General observations from the study: Tissue and blood shared very few CDR3 sequences. Tissue-blood divergence was below expectation in non-neoplastic patients, above in gliomas.

The CDR3 has 12 residues. The germline CDR1 and CDR2 sequences are SNHLY and FYNNEI. Using RNA template, CDR3s of TCR alpha and beta were amplified with iRepertoire arm-PCR. For one-step reverse transcription and amplification, 100-400 ng of tissue mRNA or PBMC total RNA was used. TCRdb redid the calling of the multiplex PCR reads with MiXCR, one entry per CDR3 protein. The sample lists 170,000 or so distinct CDR3 sequences; 43% were seen once. On this clonotype: Its target is unknown. Germline and junction disagree at one end, which may indicate a read error.

The TCR comes from a human donor with low-grade glioma or glioblastoma, undergoing nonglioma brain surgery, or in good health (not recorded which). The sequenced material came from glioma tissue, nonneoplastic brain tissue, or PBMCs (not recorded which). V and J are TRBV2 and TRBJ1-4, with 12 bases lining up with TRBD1. In nucleotides, the CDR3 is TGTGCCAGCATGGGGGACAGGGGGCCTGAATATTTT. Encoded protein: CASMGDRGPEYF.